This record covers a single T cell receptor (beta chain). A read error may account for a junction end that differs from germline. This CDR3 is also generated by other DNA sequences in the sample. The table came from immunoSEQ multiplex PCR; TCRdb's copy has only in-frame clones and leaves some out. The sample consists of around 17,000 clones, about 80% of them appearing once. The sample is drawn from a study of graft-versus-host responses after intestinal transplantation. Processing of graft tissue released intraepithelial and lamina propria lymphocytes. The material sequenced was ileum tissue, taken around 96 days after intestinal transplant. The clonotype originates from a human patient who received an intestinal transplant, so some T cells may come from the graft donor.

Here the CDR3 reads CASSVGVLPARGAEAFF. The CDR3 region has the DNA TGTGCCAGCAGCGTAGGTGTGTTGCCGGCGCGAGGGGCTGAGGCTTTCTTT. The chain has TRBV9 and TRBJ1-1; tentative D call: TRBD1 (5 bases). Germline loops: CDR1 SGDLS, CDR2 YYNGEE. The length of the CDR3 is 17 residues.